Listed below are T cell receptor beta chains from one sample, sequenced in a study of shared T cell receptors in the human thymus. Assay used: immunoSEQ multiplex PCR; TCRdb lists only in-frame clones, some missing. The sample carries hundreds of thousands of clones, around 87% recorded once. Another study also made use of these data, one on human thymus T cells.

The sequencing sample was made of thymocytes. These receptors all stem from a boy under three years old with a congenital heart defect. Both conserved end residues are part of each CDR3. The order of the fields is D gene, J gene, V gene, clone size, CDR3 DNA, CDR3 protein. The D gene is left open where the match is weak. The size field is filled for only some rows; it gives once, few, many or a size class.

TRBD1 | TRBJ2-7 | TRBV28 | few | TGTGCCAGCAGGGGATCTGGACAGGGTGTCGACGAGCAGTACTTC | CASRGSGQGVDEQYF
TRBD2 | TRBJ2-3 | TRBV4-2 | - | TGTGCCAGCAGCCAAGATGGGAGCGGGGGGGTCACAGATACGCAGTATTTT | CASSQDGSGGVTDTQYF
- | TRBJ1-2 | TRBV28 | - | TGTGCCACCGCGGGGGGGAACGATGGCTACACCTTC | CATAGGNDGYTF
TRBD1 | TRBJ2-1 | TRBV9 | - | TGTGCCAGCAGCGACAGGGGGCGTGGGAGCAATGAGCAGTTCTTC | CASSDRGRGSNEQFF
TRBD2 | TRBJ2-2 | TRBV7-3 | - | TGTGCCAGCAGCTCCACGCCCTGGTATAGCGGGGGGCCCACCGGGGAGCTGTTTTTT | CASSSTPWYSGGPTGELFF
- | TRBJ1-2 | TRBV7-3 | - | TGTGCCAGCAGCCTAGACAACTATGGCTACACCTTC | CASSLDNYGYTF
- | TRBJ2-1 | TRBV27 | - | TGTGCCAGCAGTAACGGCGGGGGCCACTACAATGAGCAGTTCTTC | CASSNGGGHYNEQFF
- | TRBJ2-7 | TRBV5-8 | few | TGTGCCAGCAGCTCGGACAGCTACGAGCAGTACTTC | CASSSDSYEQYF
TRBD1 | TRBJ2-7 | TRBV5-1 | - | TGCGCCAGCAGCTTGTCCCGGGACAGGGCCTCCTACGAGCAGTACTTC | CASSLSRDRASYEQYF
- | TRBJ2-3 | TRBV10-3 | - | TGTGCCATTGGGACACCTTTACTCACAGATACGCAGTATTTT | CAIGTPLLTDTQYF
TRBD2 | TRBJ2-2 | TRBV11-2 | - | TGTGCCAGCAGCCCTCCTAGCGGGTCGAACACCGGGGAGCTGTTTTTT | CASSPPSGSNTGELFF
TRBD1 | TRBJ2-7 | TRBV6-5 | - | TGTGCCAGCAGGTGGACAGGGGGCTACGAGCAGTACTTC | CASRWTGGYEQYF
- | TRBJ1-5 | TRBV28 | - | TGTGCCAGCAGTCCCCCAGGGGTAAGCCAGCCCCAGCATTTT | CASSPPGVSQPQHF
TRBD2 | TRBJ2-5 | TRBV4-3 | - | TGCGCCAGCAGCCAAGCAGGACTAGCGGGGGGGCGCGAGGAGACCCAGTACTTC | CASSQAGLAGGREETQYF
- | TRBJ2-7 | TRBV27 | - | TGTGCCAGCAGTTTACAACTAGGATCCTACGAGCAGTACTTC | CASSLQLGSYEQYF
TRBD2 | TRBJ2-5 | TRBV29-1 | - | TGCAGCGTTGACTTGACTAGCGGGGGACCTTACCAAGAGACCCAGTACTTC | CSVDLTSGGPYQETQYF
- | TRBJ2-7 | TRBV7-2 | - | TGTGCCAGCAGCTTCACGGGGACTTCGACCTACGAGCAGTACTTC | CASSFTGTSTYEQYF
TRBD2 | TRBJ2-1 | TRBV4-3 | - | TGCGCCAGCAGCCCTTCGCTAGCGGGGCCTAACAATGAGCAGTTCTTC | CASSPSLAGPNNEQFF
- | TRBJ2-1 | TRBV28 | - | TGTGCCAGCAGTCTCCCCTCAAGCGGGTCGGCTCGACACAATGAGCAGTTCTTC | CASSLPSSGSARHNEQFF
TRBD2 | TRBJ2-1 | TRBV5-1 | - | TGCGCCAGCAGCTTGGCGCTGTTCGTGGCTAGCGGGGGGATTGAGCAGTTCTTC | CASSLALFVASGGIEQFF
- | TRBJ2-2 | TRBV30 | - | TGTGCCTGGAGTGAGGGGAAGGGCGTCAACACCGGGGAGCTGTTTTTT | CAWSEGKGVNTGELFF
TRBD1 | TRBJ2-1 | TRBV5-1 | - | TGCGCCAGCAGCGGGAAGGGACAGGGGGCCTACAATGAGCAGTTCTTC | CASSGKGQGAYNEQFF
- | TRBJ1-4 | TRBV5-6 | - | TGTGCCAGCAGCTTGGCGGGCAGGGTCGGTAATGAAAAACTGTTTTTT | CASSLAGRVGNEKLFF
- | TRBJ2-7 | TRBV11-2 | - | TGTGCCAGCAGCTTAAAGGGTTTTCTGGGAAGGGAGCCCTACGAGCAGTACTTC | CASSLKGFLGREPYEQYF
- | TRBJ2-1 | TRBV20-1 | - | TGCAGTGAGGCTCAGCTAGATGAGCAGTTCTTC | CSEAQLDEQFF
- | TRBJ1-1 | TRBV18 | - | TGTGCCAGCTCACCACCCATGGGGGGAGACACTGAAGCTTTCTTT | CASSPPMGGDTEAFF
TRBD1 | TRBJ1-4 | TRBV4-1 | - | TGCGCCAGCAGCCAAGGTGTACGGACAGGTGAAATTGAAAAACTGTTTTTT | CASSQGVRTGEIEKLFF
- | TRBJ1-4 | TRBV30 | - | TGTGCCTGGATGGGCAGAAATGAAAAACTGTTTTTT | CAWMGRNEKLFF
- | TRBJ1-2 | TRBV15 | - | TGTGCCACCAGTCCACCGGGAGAATCGGTCTATGGCTACACCTTC | CATSPPGESVYGYTF
TRBD1 | TRBJ1-1 | TRBV5-1 | - | TGCGCCAGCAGCAACACGACAGGGAAAAATGAAGCTTTCTTT | CASSNTTGKNEAFF